The 12 T cell receptor beta chains listed next were all sequenced from one sample in a study of shared T cell receptors in the human thymus (dated by TCRdb to 2020 to 2022). To prepare the library, the immunoSEQ multiplex PCR assay was applied. Not all clones reach the TCRdb copy of this immuneACCESS table, which keeps in-frame sequences only. Checked studies attribute under half of the gap to unresolved V genes and leave the rest unexplained. Counted in this sample were hundreds of thousands of clones; 85% to 95% of them appeared once. Approximately 0.02% of the sample is held by the ten biggest clonotypes. The sequenced material came from thymocytes. These receptors were taken from a human donor.

The CDR3 DNA reads as TGTGCCAGCAGTTTTTCCCCGTTGGATACGCAGTATTTT. The encoded protein is CASSFSPLDTQYF. The chain carries TRBV28 and TRBJ2-3, with unresolved D. The V and J ends lost 3 bases and 6 bases respectively, with 10 bases between them. CDR1 is MDHEN and CDR2 is SYDVKM in the germline V gene. The CDR3 loop spans 13 amino acids. Filled out from reference TRBV28 and TRBJ2-3, the complete variable domain reads DVKVTQSSRYLVKRTGEKVFLECVQDMDHENMFWYRQDPGLGLRLIYFSYDVKMKEKGDIPEGYSVSREKKERFSLILESASTNQTSMYLCASSFSPLDTQYFGPGTRLTVL.

This chain uses TRBV28 with TRBJ1-5; the D is unclear. Trimming stripped 2 bases from V and 5 bases from J, with 16 bases between. Germline-derived CDR1 and CDR2 are MDHEN and SYDVKM. CDR3 length: 16 amino acids. CDR3 amino acids: CASSLVWASSDQPQHF. For the CDR3, the DNA is TGTGCCAGCAGTTTAGTTTGGGCTTCGTCGGATCAGCCCCAGCATTTT.

The rearrangement links TRBV7-9 to TRBJ1-4; 7 bases line up with TRBD1. The V segment lost 5 bases and the J segment 8 bases; nucleotides outside the gene matches: 14. CDR1 and CDR2 (germline): SEHNR, FQNEAQ (reference sequence). This CDR3 has 16 amino acids. The CDR3 region is CASSPYPRGLEEKLFF. DNA of the CDR3: TGTGCCAGCAGCCCCTACCCGAGGGGGCTTGAGGAAAAACTGTTTTTT.

The rearrangement joins TRBV27 to TRBJ2-1; TRBD2 matches 9 bases. V trimming: 2 bases; J trimming: 6 bases; junction bases outside the gene matches: 17. This CDR3 contains 19 residues. Germline CDR1 is MNHEY and CDR2 is SMNVEV (reference sequence). The CDR3 coding sequence is TGTGCCAGCAGTTTAGACAGGTACCCCGAGACTAGCGGCCCCAATGAGCAGTTCTTC. It yields the protein CASSLDRYPETSGPNEQFF.

The chain couples TRBV25-1 to TRBJ2-2; a possible D gene is TRBD2 (5 bases). CDR1 and CDR2 from the germline V gene are MGHDK and SYGVNS. Trimming removed 1 base from V and 6 bases from J, with 9 bases in between. The CDR3 is 14 residues long. The CDR3 coding sequence is TGTGCCAGCAGTGAATTTCCTAGCCCCGGGGAGCTGTTTTTT. Translation gives CASSEFPSPGELFF. Full variable domain (remainder filled in from reference TRBV25-1 and TRBJ2-2): EADIYQTPRYLVIGTGKKITLECSQTMGHDKMYWYQQDPGMELHLIHYSYGVNSTEKGDLSSESTVSRIRTEHFPLTLESARPSHTSQYLCASSEFPSPGELFFGEGSRLTVL.

The CDR3 sequence: CASSLEVAGGEVSTDTQYF. CDR3 sequence (DNA): TGTGCCAGCAGCTTGGAGGTAGCGGGAGGGGAAGTAAGCACAGATACGCAGTATTTT. J is TRBJ2-3 and V is TRBV7-8, with 11 positions matching TRBD2. J gave up 0 bases and V 3 bases, and 11 bases lay outside the gene matches. From germline, CDR1 is SGHVS and CDR2 FQNEAQ. This CDR3 has 19 residues.

The chain joins TRBV4-3 to TRBJ1-2, with 9 bases that match TRBD1. CDR3 length equals 14 residues. The V and J ends lost 3 bases and 6 bases, in that order; junction bases with no gene match: 5. Germline loops: CDR1 LGHNA, CDR2 YSLEER. The CDR3 protein is CASSQGQGADGYTF. CDR3 DNA: TGCGCCAGCAGCCAGGGACAGGGTGCCGATGGCTACACCTTC.

This sequence joins TRBV28 and TRBJ1-4; 7 bases agree with TRBD1. The V gene end was trimmed by 3 bases and the J gene end by 3 bases; junction bases not matched to a gene: 19. The germline CDR1 and CDR2 sequences are MDHEN and SYDVKM. The CDR3 spans 20 residues. CDR3 DNA: TGTGCCAGCAGTTTCCCGGGTCGGGTGGTCCGACAGGGACCTAATGAAAAACTGTTTTTT. Translating gives CASSFPGRVVRQGPNEKLFF.

This clone was detected only a few times. Here the CDR3 reads CASVDDRNNQPQHF. For the CDR3, the DNA is TGTGCCAGCGTCGACGACAGGAACAATCAGCCCCAGCATTTT. The genes are TRBV2 and TRBJ1-5; D might be TRBD1 (6 bases). Trimming took 8 bases from V and 3 from J, leaving 14 bases between them. This CDR3 comprises 14 residues. CDR1 is SNHLY and CDR2 is FYNNEI in the germline V gene.

The J gene is TRBJ2-7, the V gene TRBV4-1; 11 bases agree with TRBD2. The germline V gene has CDR1 MGHRA and CDR2 YSYEKL. With V trimmed by 3 bases and J by 7 bases, 11 bases remained unmatched. The CDR3 sequence is 16 residues long. CDR3 residues: CASSHPWTSGFGEQYF. CDR3 DNA: TGCGCCAGCAGCCATCCCTGGACTAGCGGGTTCGGGGAGCAGTACTTC.

The chain recombines TRBV6-6 with TRBJ2-1; no definite D call. Germline V gives CDR1 MNHNY, CDR2 SVGAGI (reference sequence). The CDR3 contains 11 residues. The V and J ends lost 1 base and 11 bases respectively, with 6 bases between them. For the CDR3, the DNA is TGTGCCAGCAGTTACTGCAGGAAGCAGTTCTTC. Translated, it gives CASSYCRKQFF.

The rearrangement uses TRBV7-3 and TRBJ2-2, with 9 bases that match TRBD1. This CDR3 has 17 residues. J gave up 1 base and V 4 bases, and 7 bases lay outside the gene matches. In germline, CDR1 is SGHTA, CDR2 FQGTGA. CDR3 DNA: TGTGCCAGCAGCTCCCCCCGGGACAGGGTGAACACCGGGGAGCTGTTTTTT. Translation: CASSSPRDRVNTGELFF.